This T cell receptor (beta chain) was recovered during a study of beta chain features in type 1 diabetes. Study summary: Age, gender and cell yields were similar between patients and healthy donors.

As regards this clone: Its antigen is unidentified.

Study outcomes and limitations: Equally in patients and controls, PCR might preferentially amplify shorter templates. Across all four CD4+ subsets, people with type 1 diabetes showed modestly shorter TCRB CDR3s.

Each of the CD4+ naive, central memory, regulatory and stem cell-like memory populations was sorted via CD45RO/CCR7/CD25/CD127/CD95/CD27. Of the isolated RNA, all was reverse transcribed, and so the sequenced material was expressed TCRB transcripts. Data came from immunoSEQ multiplex PCR; TCRdb stores just in-frame clones and leaves some out. The table has more than 250,000 clones, 14% seen once. The ends lost 4 bases at V and 2 bases at J; junction bases unmatched: 3. In germline, CDR1 is SGHDN, CDR2 FVKESK. The CDR3 is 14 residues long. The TCR was taken from a young man with type 1 diabetes. The chain combines TRBV14 with TRBJ2-7, with 9 positions matching TRBD1. The sequenced material came from naive CD4+ T cells from blood. The CDR3 reads CASSLRTGAYEQYF. CDR3 bases: TGTGCCAGCAGCCTACGGACAGGGGCCTACGAGCAGTACTTC.